This T cell receptor (beta chain) comes out of a study of shared clonotypes between healthy human individuals. V lost 6 bases and J lost 4, with 13 bases in between. This CDR3 has 14 residues. Germline CDR1 and CDR2: SNHLY and FYNNEI. General study results and limits: Generation probability values for non-shared clonotypes were lower than those for clonotypes shared by all four donors. The diversity represented, both genetic and in exposure history, was limited by few donors. Collection of samples was limited to blood; tissue repertoires likely differ.

With respect to this clone: Its target is not known.

Roughly 200 ng DNA, 25,000 to 30,000 T cell genomes, went into each sorted-subset replicate PCR. The table came from immunoSEQ multiplex PCR; TCRdb's copy has only in-frame clones and leaves some out. Among millions of clones listed, 80% to 95% were seen once. The chain employs TRBV2 and TRBJ2-1; D uncertain. The receptor's source is a man aged 18 to 29 in good health. Some clones in this sample may be carry-over from other donors' samples. Sequenced input: naive CD4+ T cells from PBMCs. Stated subset: CD45RA+ positively selected. CDR3 coding DNA: TGTGCCAGCAGCCAATGGACCAGTTACAATGAGCAGTTCTTC. Its translation is CASSQWTSYNEQFF.